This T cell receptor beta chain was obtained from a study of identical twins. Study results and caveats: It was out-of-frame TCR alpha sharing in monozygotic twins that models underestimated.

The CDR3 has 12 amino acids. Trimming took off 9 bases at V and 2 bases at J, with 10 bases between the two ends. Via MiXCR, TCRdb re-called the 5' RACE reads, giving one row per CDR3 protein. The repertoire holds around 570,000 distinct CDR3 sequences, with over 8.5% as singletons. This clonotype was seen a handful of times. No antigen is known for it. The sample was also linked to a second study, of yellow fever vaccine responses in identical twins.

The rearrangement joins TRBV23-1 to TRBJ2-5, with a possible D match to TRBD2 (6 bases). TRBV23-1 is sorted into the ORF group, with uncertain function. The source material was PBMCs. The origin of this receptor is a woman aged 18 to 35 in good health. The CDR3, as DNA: TGCGCCAGGCCGGGGGTTCAAGAGACCCAGTACTTC. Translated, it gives CARPGVQETQYF.